This T cell receptor (beta chain) emerged from a study of T cell changes during pregnancy in multiple sclerosis (dated by TCRdb to between 2017 and 2020). Describing the broader study: In women with multiple sclerosis, the researchers looked at how the T cell repertoire shifted as pregnancy progressed.

Libraries were built with the immunoSEQ multiplex PCR assay. TCRdb took this table from immuneACCESS and kept in-frame rearrangements with V and J called. Such tables lack part of the clones; where checked against another copy, unresolved V genes explain under half of the gap, and the rest is unexplained. Across this sample there are around 30,000 clones, with 87% seen only once. Approximately 7.9% of the sample goes to the ten largest clones. Turning to this clone: Its antigen remains undetermined. The record has no base qualities; no much larger clone is one base away.

From the cysteine through the phenylalanine, the CDR3 covers 16 amino acids. Only the CDR3 region is kept as DNA, spanning 48 bases read in frame from base 1. The germline V gene gives CDR1 as SNHLY and CDR2 as FYNNEI. V and J are trimmed by 9 bases and 8 bases, and the gene matches miss 18 bases of the junction. The rearranged chain carries TRBV2 and TRBJ2-1; 8 bases in the junction line up with TRBD2. This clonotype was obtained from a female donor with multiple sclerosis, enrolled in a pregnancy study. The sequenced sample was CD8+ T cells from peripheral blood mononuclear cells, obtained before pregnancy. In nucleotides, the sequence is TGTGCCAGAAACGGAAGGGTAGGGACTAGTGTTGATGAGCAGTTCTTC. Its coded protein is CARNGRVGTSVDEQFF.